This T cell receptor (beta chain) originates from a study of blood T cells in healthy people across ages. There are 15 residues in the CDR3. V was pared by 3 bases and J by 5 bases, with 9 bases of the junction left unmatched. Germline CDR1 and CDR2: ENHRY and SYGVKD. Alongside a J-beta primer mix, a sample-barcoded 5' primer served in a second PCR lasting 7 to 11 cycles. TCRdb reprocessed the 5' RACE reads via MiXCR and lists one record per CDR3 protein. The table lists roughly 410,000 distinct CDR3 sequences, roughly half of them singletons. In this sample, this clonotype turned up a few times. Per sample, extraction of total RNA gave at least 5.5 micrograms in every case.

The chain combines TRBV10-3 with TRBJ2-5; TRBD1 agrees at 7 bases. The specimen was blood. This clonotype originated in a man in his 60s in good health. The CDR3 region is CAISDPRGGGETQYF. CDR3 nucleotide sequence: TGTGCCATCAGTGACCCCCGAGGGGGCGGGGAGACCCAGTACTTC.